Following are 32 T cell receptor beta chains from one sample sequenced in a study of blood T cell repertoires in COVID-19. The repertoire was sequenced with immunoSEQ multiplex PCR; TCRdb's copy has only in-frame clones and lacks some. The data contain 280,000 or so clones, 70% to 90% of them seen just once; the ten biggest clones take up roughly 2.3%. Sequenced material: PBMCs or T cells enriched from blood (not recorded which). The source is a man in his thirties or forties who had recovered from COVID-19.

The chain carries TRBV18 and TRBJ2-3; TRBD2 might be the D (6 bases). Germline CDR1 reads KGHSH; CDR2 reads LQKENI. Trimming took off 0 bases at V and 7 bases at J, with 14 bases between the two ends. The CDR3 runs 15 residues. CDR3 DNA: TGTGCCAGCTCACCACCGGGACGGGGCGGGAATACGCAGTATTTT. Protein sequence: CASSPPGRGGNTQYF.

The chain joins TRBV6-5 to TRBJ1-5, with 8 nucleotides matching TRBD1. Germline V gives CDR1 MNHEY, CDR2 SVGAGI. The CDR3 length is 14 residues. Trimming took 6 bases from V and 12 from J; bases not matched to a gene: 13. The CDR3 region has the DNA TGTGCCAGCAGAAAAACAGGGGGTCAGGCGAGCCAGCATTTT. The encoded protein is CASRKTGGQASQHF.

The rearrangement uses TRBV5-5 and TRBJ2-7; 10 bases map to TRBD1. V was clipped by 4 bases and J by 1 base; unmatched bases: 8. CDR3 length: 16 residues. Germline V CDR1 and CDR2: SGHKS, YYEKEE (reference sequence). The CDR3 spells CASSLVDRGISYEQYF. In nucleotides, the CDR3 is TGTGCCAGCAGCCTTGTGGACAGGGGGATATCCTACGAGCAGTACTTC.

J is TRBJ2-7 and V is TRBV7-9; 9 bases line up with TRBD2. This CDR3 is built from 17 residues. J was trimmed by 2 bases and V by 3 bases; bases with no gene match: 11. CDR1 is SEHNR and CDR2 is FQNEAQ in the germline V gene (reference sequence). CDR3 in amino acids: CASSLTLAGLLPYEQYF. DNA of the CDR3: TGTGCCAGCAGCTTGACCCTAGCGGGGCTCCTCCCCTACGAGCAGTACTTC.

CDR3 sequence reads: CASSPGSYEQYF. Written as DNA, the CDR3 is TGTGCCAGCAGTCCAGGGTCCTACGAGCAGTACTTC. The chain employs TRBV3-1 (or the pseudogene TRBV3-2) and TRBJ2-7, with D tentatively TRBD1 (5 bases). The CDR3 runs to 12 residues. Between the trimmed V and J ends, which lost 6 bases and 1 base, there was a span of 7 bases. Per germline, CDR1 LGHDT and CDR2 YNNKEL (reference sequence).

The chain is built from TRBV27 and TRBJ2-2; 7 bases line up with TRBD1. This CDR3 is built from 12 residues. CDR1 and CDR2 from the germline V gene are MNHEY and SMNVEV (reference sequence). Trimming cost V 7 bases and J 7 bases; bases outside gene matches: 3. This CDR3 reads CASKTGFGELFF. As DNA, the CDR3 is TGTGCCAGCAAGACAGGGTTCGGGGAGCTGTTTTTT.

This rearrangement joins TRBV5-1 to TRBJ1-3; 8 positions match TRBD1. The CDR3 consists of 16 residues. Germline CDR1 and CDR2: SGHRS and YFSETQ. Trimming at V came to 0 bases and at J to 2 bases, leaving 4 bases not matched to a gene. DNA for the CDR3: TGCGCCAGCAGCTTGGGTTCCAGGGGGCCTGGAAACACCATATATTTT. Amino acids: CASSLGSRGPGNTIYF.

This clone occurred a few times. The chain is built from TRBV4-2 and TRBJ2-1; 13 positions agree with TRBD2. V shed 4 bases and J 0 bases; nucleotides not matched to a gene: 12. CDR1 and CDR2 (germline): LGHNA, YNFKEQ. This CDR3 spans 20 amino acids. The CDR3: CASSPPVTSGGLGSYNEQFF. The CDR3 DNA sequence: TGTGCCAGCAGCCCCCCCGTGACTAGCGGGGGGCTCGGCTCCTACAATGAGCAGTTCTTC.

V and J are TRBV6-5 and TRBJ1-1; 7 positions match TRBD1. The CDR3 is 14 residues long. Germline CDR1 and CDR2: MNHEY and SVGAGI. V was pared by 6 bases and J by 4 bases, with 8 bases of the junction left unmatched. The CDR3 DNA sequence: TGTGCCAGCAGGCACCGACAGGGAAGCACTGAAGCTTTCTTT. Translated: CASRHRQGSTEAFF.

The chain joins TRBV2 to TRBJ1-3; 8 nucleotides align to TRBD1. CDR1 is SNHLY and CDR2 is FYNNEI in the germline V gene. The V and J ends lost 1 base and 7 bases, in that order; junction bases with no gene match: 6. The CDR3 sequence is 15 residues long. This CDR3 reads CASSEEGRGQNTIYF. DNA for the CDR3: TGTGCCAGCAGTGAAGAGGGCAGGGGGCAGAACACCATATATTTT.

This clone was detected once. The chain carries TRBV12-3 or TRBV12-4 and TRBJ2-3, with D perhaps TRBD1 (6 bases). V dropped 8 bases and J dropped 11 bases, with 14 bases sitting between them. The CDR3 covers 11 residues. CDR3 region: CASSPRGKQYF. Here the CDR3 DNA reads TGTGCCAGCTCACCGAGGGGGAAGCAGTATTTT.

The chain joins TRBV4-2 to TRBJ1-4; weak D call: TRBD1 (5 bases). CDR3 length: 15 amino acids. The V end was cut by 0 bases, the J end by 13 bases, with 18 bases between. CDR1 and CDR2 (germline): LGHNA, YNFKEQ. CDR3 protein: CASSQDGDRSTGLFF. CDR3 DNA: TGTGCCAGCAGCCAAGATGGTGACAGATCCACGGGACTGTTTTTT.

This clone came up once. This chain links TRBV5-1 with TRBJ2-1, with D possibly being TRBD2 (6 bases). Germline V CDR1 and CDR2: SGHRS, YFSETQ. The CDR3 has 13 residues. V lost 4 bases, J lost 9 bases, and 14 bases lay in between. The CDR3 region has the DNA TGCGCCAGCAGCGGCGGGGCCGCAGGTGAGCAGTTCTTC. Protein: CASSGGAAGEQFF.

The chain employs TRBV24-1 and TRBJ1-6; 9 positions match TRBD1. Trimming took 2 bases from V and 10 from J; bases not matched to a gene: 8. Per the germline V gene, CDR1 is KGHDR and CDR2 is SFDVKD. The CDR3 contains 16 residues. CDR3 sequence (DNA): TGTGCCACCAGTGATTCCCGGACAGGGGCCGGGTCACCCCTCCACTTT. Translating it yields CATSDSRTGAGSPLHF.

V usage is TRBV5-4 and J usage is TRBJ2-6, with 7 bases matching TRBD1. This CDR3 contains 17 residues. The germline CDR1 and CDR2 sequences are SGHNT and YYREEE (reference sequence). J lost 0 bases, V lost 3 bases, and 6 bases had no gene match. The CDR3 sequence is CASSWGQSSSGANVLTF. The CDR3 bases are TGTGCCAGCAGCTGGGGACAGTCCAGCTCTGGGGCCAACGTCCTGACTTTC. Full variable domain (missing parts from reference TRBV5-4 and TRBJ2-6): ETGVTQSPTHLIKTRGQQVTLRCSSQSGHNTVSWYQQALGQGPQFIFQYYREEENGRGNFPPRFSGLQFPNYSSELNVNALELDDSALYLCASSWGQSSSGANVLTFGAGSRLTVL.

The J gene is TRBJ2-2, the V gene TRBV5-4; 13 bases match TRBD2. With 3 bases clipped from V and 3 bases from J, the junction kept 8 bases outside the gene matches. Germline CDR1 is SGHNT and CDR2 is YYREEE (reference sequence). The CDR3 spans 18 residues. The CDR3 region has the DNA TGTGCCAGCAGCTCCCGAAGACTAGCGGGGGGATACACCGGGGAGCTGTTTTTT. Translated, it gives CASSSRRLAGGYTGELFF.

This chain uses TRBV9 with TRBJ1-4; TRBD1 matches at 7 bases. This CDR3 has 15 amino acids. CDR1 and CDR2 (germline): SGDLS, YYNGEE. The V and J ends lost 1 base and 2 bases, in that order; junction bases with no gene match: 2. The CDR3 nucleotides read TGTGCCAGCAGCGTAAAAGGGGGCACTAATGAAAAACTGTTTTTT. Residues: CASSVKGGTNEKLFF.

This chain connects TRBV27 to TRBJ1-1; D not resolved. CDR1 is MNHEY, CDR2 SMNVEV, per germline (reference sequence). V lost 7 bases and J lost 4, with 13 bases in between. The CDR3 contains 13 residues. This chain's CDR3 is CASIARLGTEAFF. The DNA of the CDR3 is TGTGCCAGCATCGCTAGGTTGGGCACTGAAGCTTTCTTT.

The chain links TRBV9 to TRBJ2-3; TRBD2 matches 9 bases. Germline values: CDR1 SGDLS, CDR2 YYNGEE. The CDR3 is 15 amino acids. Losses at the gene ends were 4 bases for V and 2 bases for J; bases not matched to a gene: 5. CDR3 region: CASSPVAGATDTQYF. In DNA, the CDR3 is TGTGCCAGCAGCCCCGTAGCGGGGGCCACAGATACGCAGTATTTT.

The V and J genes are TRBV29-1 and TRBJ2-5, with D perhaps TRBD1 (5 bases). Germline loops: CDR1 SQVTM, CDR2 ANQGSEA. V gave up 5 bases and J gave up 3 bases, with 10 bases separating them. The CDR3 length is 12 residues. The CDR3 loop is CSVKTAEETQYF. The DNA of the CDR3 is TGCAGCGTTAAGACAGCAGAAGAGACCCAGTACTTC.

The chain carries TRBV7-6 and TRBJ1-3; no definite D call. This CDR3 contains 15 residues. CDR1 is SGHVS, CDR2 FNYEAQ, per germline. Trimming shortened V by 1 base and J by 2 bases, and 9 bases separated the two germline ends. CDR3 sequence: CASSLEGGPGNTIYF. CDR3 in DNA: TGTGCCAGCAGCTTAGAGGGCGGGCCTGGAAACACCATATATTTT.

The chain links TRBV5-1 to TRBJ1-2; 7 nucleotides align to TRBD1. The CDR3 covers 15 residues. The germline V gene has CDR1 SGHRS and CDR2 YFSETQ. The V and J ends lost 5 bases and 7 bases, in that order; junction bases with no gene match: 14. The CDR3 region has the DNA TGCGCCAGCAGACAAGATTCCGGGACAGAGCTTGGCTACACCTTC. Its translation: CASRQDSGTELGYTF.

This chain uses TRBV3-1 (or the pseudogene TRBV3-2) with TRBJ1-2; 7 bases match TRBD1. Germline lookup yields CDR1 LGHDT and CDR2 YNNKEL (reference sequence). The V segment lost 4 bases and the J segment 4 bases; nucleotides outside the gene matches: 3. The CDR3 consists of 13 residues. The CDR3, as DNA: TGTGCCAGCAGCCCAGGGGGGAGCTATGGCTACACCTTC. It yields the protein CASSPGGSYGYTF.

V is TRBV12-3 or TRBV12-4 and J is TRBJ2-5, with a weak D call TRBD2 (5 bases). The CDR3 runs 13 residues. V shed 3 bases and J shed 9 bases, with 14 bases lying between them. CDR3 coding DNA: TGTGCCAGCAGTTTGAACCTGGAGGTGGCCCAGTACTTC. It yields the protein CASSLNLEVAQYF.

The CDR3 reads CASSPRQGSYEQYF. The CDR3 coding sequence is TGTGCCAGCAGTCCTCGACAGGGCTCCTACGAGCAGTACTTC. The chain carries TRBV6-5 and TRBJ2-7, with 7 nucleotides matching TRBD1. V shed 5 bases and J 0 bases; nucleotides not matched to a gene: 4. The CDR3 is 14 residues long. Germline V gives CDR1 MNHEY, CDR2 SVGAGI.

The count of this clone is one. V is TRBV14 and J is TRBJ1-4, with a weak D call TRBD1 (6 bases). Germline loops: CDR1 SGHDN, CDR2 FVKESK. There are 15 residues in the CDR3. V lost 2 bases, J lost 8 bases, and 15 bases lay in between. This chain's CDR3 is CASSQSRGVREKLFF. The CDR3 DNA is TGTGCCAGCAGCCAAAGCAGGGGAGTGAGAGAAAAACTGTTTTTT.

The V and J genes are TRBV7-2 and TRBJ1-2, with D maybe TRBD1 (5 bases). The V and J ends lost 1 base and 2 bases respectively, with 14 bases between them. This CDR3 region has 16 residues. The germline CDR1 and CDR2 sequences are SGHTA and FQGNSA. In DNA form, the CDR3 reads TGTGCCAGCAGCTTAGGGGGGAGGGGACCAAACTATGGCTACACCTTC. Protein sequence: CASSLGGRGPNYGYTF.

The CDR3 protein is CASKGALGGTEAFF. The CDR3 region has the DNA TGTGCCAGCAAAGGCGCCCTAGGGGGCACTGAAGCTTTCTTT. The chain is built from TRBV6-5 and TRBJ1-1, with TRBD1 as a possible D gene (6 bases). The germline V gene has CDR1 MNHEY and CDR2 SVGAGI. Trimming left V 7 bases short and J 4 bases short, with 16 bases between. The CDR3 loop spans 14 amino acids.

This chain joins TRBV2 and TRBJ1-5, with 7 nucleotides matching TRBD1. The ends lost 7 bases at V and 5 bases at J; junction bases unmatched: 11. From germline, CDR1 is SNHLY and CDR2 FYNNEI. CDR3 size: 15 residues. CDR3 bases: TGTGCCAGCACCGGAGGGACAGTTACACATCAGCCCCAGCATTTT. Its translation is CASTGGTVTHQPQHF.

The CDR3 DNA sequence: TGTGCCAGCAGTTTAGACAGCTTCTATGGCTACACCTTC. Its protein is CASSLDSFYGYTF. The chain has TRBV6-5 and TRBJ1-2; maybe TRBD1 (5 bases). Germline assignment: CDR1 MNHEY and CDR2 SVGAGI. The length of the CDR3 is 13 residues. Trimming left V 4 bases short and J 4 bases short, with 10 bases between.

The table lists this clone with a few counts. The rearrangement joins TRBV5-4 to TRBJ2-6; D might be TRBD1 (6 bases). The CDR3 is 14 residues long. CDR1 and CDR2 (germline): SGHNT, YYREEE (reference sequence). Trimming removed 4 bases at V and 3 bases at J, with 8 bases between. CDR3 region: CASSPGVGANVLTF. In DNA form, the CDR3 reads TGTGCCAGCAGCCCAGGGGTTGGGGCCAACGTCCTGACTTTC.

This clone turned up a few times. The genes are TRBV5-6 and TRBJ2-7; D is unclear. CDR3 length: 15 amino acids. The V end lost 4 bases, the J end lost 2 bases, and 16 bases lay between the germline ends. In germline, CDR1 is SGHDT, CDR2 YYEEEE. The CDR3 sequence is CASSRYSVFTYEQYF. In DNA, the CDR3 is TGTGCCAGCAGCCGTTACAGTGTTTTTACCTACGAGCAGTACTTC. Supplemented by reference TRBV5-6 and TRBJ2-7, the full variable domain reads DAGVTQSPTHLIKTRGQQVTLRCSPKSGHDTVSWYQQALGQGPQFIFQYYEEEERQRGNFPDRFSGHQFPNYSSELNVNALLLGDSALYLCASSRYSVFTYEQYFGPGTRLTVT.